The 10 T cell receptor beta chains reported below all come from one sample, sequenced in a study of CD8+ T cells in alopecia areata. Once RNA had been extracted, it was reverse transcribed into cDNA to act as the sequencing template. Assay: immunoSEQ multiplex PCR; the TCRdb copy retains only in-frame clones and omits some. The sample includes about 110,000 clones, roughly 60% of them seen just once. The sample comprised CD8+ T cells sorted from blood. The origin of the receptors is a human donor in good health.

Concerning this clone: One end of the junction does not line up with germline, which may come from a read error. Other DNA sequences in the same sample also yield this CDR3. The V gene is TRBV7-9, the J gene TRBJ1-5; weak D call: TRBD1 (5 bases). The germline V gene encodes CDR1 SEHNR and CDR2 FQNEAQ (reference sequence). CDR3 length: 12 amino acids. The CDR3 DNA sequence: TGTGCCAGTAGCTTAGGGGATCAGCCCCAGCATTTT. The encoded protein is CASSLGDQPQHF.

The count of this clone is one. V is TRBV5-6 and J is TRBJ2-5; 8 bases line up with TRBD1. Germline lookup yields CDR1 SGHDT and CDR2 YYEEEE. With 0 bases clipped from V and 11 bases from J, the junction kept 6 bases outside the gene matches. This CDR3 is 13 amino acids long. The chain's CDR3 is CASSLETGEEQYF. The DNA of the CDR3 is TGTGCCAGCAGCTTGGAGACAGGGGAAGAGCAGTACTTC. Full variable domain (missing parts from reference TRBV5-6 and TRBJ2-5): DAGVTQSPTHLIKTRGQQVTLRCSPKSGHDTVSWYQQALGQGPQFIFQYYEEEERQRGNFPDRFSGHQFPNYSSELNVNALLLGDSALYLCASSLETGEEQYFGPGTRLLVL.

The chain carries TRBV5-1 and TRBJ2-7; D is unclear. This CDR3 region has 15 residues. The V end was cut by 0 bases, the J end by 2 bases, with 12 bases between. CDR1 and CDR2 from the germline V gene are SGHRS and YFSETQ. CDR3 region: CASSLVSSWPYEQYF. The CDR3 nucleotides read TGCGCCAGCAGCTTGGTATCTTCTTGGCCCTACGAGCAGTACTTC.

The J gene is TRBJ1-1, the V gene TRBV5-1; no reliable D call. There are 13 residues in the CDR3. V lost 2 bases to trimming and J lost 5 bases, with 10 bases between them. The germline CDR1 and CDR2 sequences are SGHRS and YFSETQ. The CDR3 sequence is CASSFGRGTEAFF. CDR3 nucleotides: TGCGCCAGCAGCTTCGGGAGAGGGACTGAAGCTTTCTTT.

The rearrangement uses TRBV7-9 and TRBJ2-1, with TRBD2 as a possible D gene (5 bases). The CDR3 extends over 16 amino acids. Germline V lookup: CDR1 SEHNR, CDR2 FQNEAQ (reference sequence). V was clipped by 5 bases and J by 2 bases, with 16 bases between them. DNA for the CDR3: TGTGCCAGCAGCCCCCTCTGGGGAGTCACCTACAATGAGCAGTTCTTC. Its translation is CASSPLWGVTYNEQFF.

This clone was counted once. The rearrangement joins TRBV30 to TRBJ1-1; no firm D call. CDR3 length equals 13 residues. Per the germline V gene, CDR1 is GTSNPN and CDR2 is SVGIG (reference sequence). V lost 4 bases and J 2 bases, leaving 11 bases between the germline ends. The CDR3 region is CAWIREGNTEAFF. The CDR3 DNA reads TGTGCCTGGATTAGAGAGGGTAACACTGAAGCTTTCTTT.

This clone was detected once. This chain links TRBV11-2 with TRBJ2-3; D possibly uses TRBD1 or TRBD2 (5 bases each). Germline lookup yields CDR1 SGHAT and CDR2 FQNNGV. The CDR3 consists of 16 residues. V lost 4 bases to trimming and J lost 0 bases, with 14 bases between them. The CDR3 DNA reads as TGTGCCAGCAGCTGGTTCGGGACCCCTAGCACAGATACGCAGTATTTT. Residues: CASSWFGTPSTDTQYF.

This chain connects TRBV13 to TRBJ1-4; the match to TRBD1 covers 7 bases. The CDR3 consists of 15 residues. The germline CDR1 and CDR2 sequences are PRHDT and FYEKMQ (reference sequence). V was clipped by 3 bases and J by 3 bases; unmatched bases: 4. The CDR3 region has the DNA TGTGCCAGCAGCTTGGGGACAGTGCCTAATGAAAAACTGTTTTTT. Protein: CASSLGTVPNEKLFF.

This chain joins TRBV30 and TRBJ1-2; no firm D call. Looked up from germline, CDR1 is GTSNPN and CDR2 is SVGIG (reference sequence). The CDR3 is 12 amino acids. Trimming removed 3 bases from V and 8 bases from J, with 13 bases in between. CDR3 coding DNA: TGTGCCTGGAGGGTCTTACCCCGAGGCTACACCTTC. Its translation is CAWRVLPRGYTF.

The table lists this clone with a few counts. The chain carries TRBV6-1 and TRBJ1-6, with unresolved D. V dropped 3 bases and J dropped 10 bases, with 16 bases sitting between them. This CDR3 comprises 15 residues. Germline assignment: CDR1 MNHNS and CDR2 SASEGT. CDR3 amino acids: CASSDPDQSASPLHF. CDR3 sequence (DNA): TGTGCCAGCAGTGACCCGGATCAGTCCGCATCACCCCTCCACTTT.